A single sample gave rise to the 3 T cell receptor beta chains below, sequenced in a study of cytomegalovirus exposure and HLA in healthy donors. Profiled with immunoSEQ multiplex PCR; TCRdb holds only in-frame clones, not every one. The table lists 60,000 to 70,000 clones, nearly 95% of them singletons. The material sequenced was PBMCs. The source is a man aged 18 to 35 in good health and CMV-seropositive.

The rearrangement joins TRBV28 to TRBJ2-7; 7 bases are shared with TRBD2. CDR3 length: 17 amino acids. The germline V gene encodes CDR1 MDHEN and CDR2 SYDVKM. The ends lost 2 bases at V and 5 bases at J; junction bases unmatched: 15. The CDR3 region has the DNA TGTGCCAGCAGTTTACGGGGCAGGTTGCTCCGGGAGGACGAGCAGTACTTC. The encoded protein is CASSLRGRLLREDEQYF.

This chain links TRBV2 with TRBJ2-7; 7 bases fit TRBD1. The CDR3 sequence is 15 residues long. J lost 4 bases, V lost 5 bases, and 11 bases had no gene match. Germline CDR1 reads SNHLY; CDR2 reads FYNNEI. CDR3 region: CASSTLTGILYEQYF. The CDR3 coding sequence is TGTGCCAGCAGTACCCTGACAGGGATTCTATACGAGCAGTACTTC.

J is TRBJ2-7 and V is TRBV27; 12 bases are shared with TRBD1. CDR1 is MNHEY, CDR2 SMNVEV, per germline (reference sequence). The junction had 5 bases not matched to a gene; V was cut back by 4 bases and J by 4 bases. There are 15 residues in the CDR3. The CDR3 nucleotides are TGTGCCAGCAGTTCGGGACAGGGGGCTTGGTACGAGCAGTACTTC. Its protein is CASSSGQGAWYEQYF.